The 30 T cell receptor beta chains below were found in one sample sequenced in a study of T cells in tuberculosis. Clones were read by immunoSEQ multiplex PCR, and TCRdb kept only the in-frame ones, dropping some. The table lists 25,000 to 35,000 clones, about nine tenths of them singletons. Sequencing input: PBMCs. The receptors were gathered from a donor aged 5 to 30 with latent tuberculosis or without tuberculosis infection. Some clones in this sample may be carry-over from other donors' samples.

The V gene is TRBV7-9, the J gene TRBJ1-6, with D tentatively TRBD1 (6 bases). The germline V gene encodes CDR1 SEHNR and CDR2 FQNEAQ (reference sequence). This CDR3 contains 15 residues. V lost 4 bases and J 7 bases, leaving 14 bases between the germline ends. CDR3: CASSSLGGSNSPLHF. The CDR3 region has the DNA TGTGCCAGCAGCTCCCTAGGGGGTAGCAATTCACCCCTCCACTTT.

The chain carries TRBV10-3 and TRBJ1-2; TRBD1 agrees at 9 bases. Germline CDR1 is ENHRY and CDR2 is SYGVKD. V lost 7 bases and J lost 4; bases outside the gene matches: 10. The length of the CDR3 is 15 residues. The CDR3 protein is CAITAAGTGTYGYTF. CDR3 DNA: TGTGCCATCACAGCAGCCGGGACAGGGACCTATGGCTACACCTTC.

This clone was picked up one time. This rearrangement joins TRBV5-5 to TRBJ1-2; 11 positions agree with TRBD1. This CDR3 region has 17 residues. V lost 4 bases to trimming and J lost 8 bases; unmatched junction nucleotides: 16. Germline CDR1 SGHKS, CDR2 YYEKEE (reference sequence). The CDR3, as DNA: TGTGCCAGCAGCGCCGATGGGACAGGGGGGCTTCCGGACGGCTACACCTTC. Protein sequence: CASSADGTGGLPDGYTF. The full variable domain, its missing parts supplied by reference TRBV5-5 and TRBJ1-2, is DAGVTQSPTHLIKTRGQQVTLRCSPISGHKSVSWYQQVLGQGPQFIFQYYEKEERGRGNFPDRFSARQFPNYSSELNVNALLLGDSALYLCASSADGTGGLPDGYTFGSGTRLTVV.

J is TRBJ2-5 and V is TRBV7-2; TRBD1 agrees at 7 bases. This CDR3 is built from 16 residues. The germline gives CDR1 SGHTA, CDR2 FQGNSA. V lost 5 bases and J lost 0; bases outside the gene matches: 9. In DNA, the CDR3 is TGTGCCAGCAGCACAGGGACAGTCATCAACCAAGAGACCCAGTACTTC. This encodes CASSTGTVINQETQYF.

The rearrangement links TRBV7-7 to TRBJ2-7, with 14 bases that match TRBD2. From germline, CDR1 is SSHAT and CDR2 FNYEAQ (reference sequence). V trimming: 5 bases; J trimming: 2 bases; junction bases outside the gene matches: 2. This CDR3 is 15 amino acids long. The CDR3 region is CASSPGLAGAYEQYF. The CDR3 DNA is TGTGCCAGCAGCCCGGGACTAGCGGGGGCCTACGAGCAGTACTTC.

V usage is TRBV30 and J usage is TRBJ2-5; TRBD2 agrees at 11 bases. With 0 bases clipped from V and 8 bases from J, the junction kept 5 bases outside the gene matches. The CDR3 length is 14 residues. CDR1 is GTSNPN and CDR2 is SVGIG in the germline V gene (reference sequence). Written as DNA, the CDR3 is TGTGCCTGGAGTGTGGTAGCGGGAGGGCCTACCCAGTACTTC. The encoded protein is CAWSVVAGGPTQYF.

The V call is TRBV4-1, the J call TRBJ1-2, with no clear D. CDR1 and CDR2 from the germline V gene are MGHRA and YSYEKL. With 2 bases removed from V and 7 bases from J, the gap between germline ends came to 17 bases. The CDR3 has 15 amino acids. CDR3 DNA sequence: TGCGCCAGCAGCCAACATAGACAAAATTCGCGTGGCTACACCTTC. The encoded protein is CASSQHRQNSRGYTF.

This sequence joins TRBV9 and TRBJ1-2; D is unresolved. This CDR3 region has 15 residues. V was shortened by 0 bases and J by 7 bases, with 16 bases between the two germline ends. Germline V CDR1 and CDR2: SGDLS, YYNGEE. The CDR3 sequence is CASSVDGKGRAGYTF. CDR3 coding DNA: TGTGCCAGCAGCGTAGATGGTAAAGGGCGGGCTGGCTACACCTTC.

The chain employs TRBV9 and TRBJ2-3; 8 nucleotides line up with TRBD2. The germline CDR1 and CDR2 sequences are SGDLS and YYNGEE. Trimming took 4 bases from V and 0 from J; bases not matched to a gene: 7. This CDR3 has 16 residues. CDR3: CASSPRGGESTDTQYF. CDR3 DNA sequence: TGTGCCAGCAGCCCCCGGGGGGGAGAAAGCACAGATACGCAGTATTTT.

The table lists this clone with a count of one. V gene TRBV2 combines with J gene TRBJ2-3, with TRBD2 identical over 7 bases. CDR1 and CDR2 from the germline V gene are SNHLY and FYNNEI. Trimming at V came to 1 base and at J to 1 base, leaving 5 bases not matched to a gene. This CDR3 has 16 amino acids. CDR3 region: CASSEGGSGGTDTQYF. The CDR3 nucleotides are TGTGCCAGCAGTGAAGGGGGGAGCGGGGGCACAGATACGCAGTATTTT.

The CDR3 sequence: CASSTRTGSGNTIYF. Written as DNA, the CDR3 is TGTGCCAGTAGTACCCGGACAGGGTCCGGAAACACCATATATTTT. This rearrangement joins TRBV19 to TRBJ1-3; 8 bases map to TRBD1. CDR3 size: 15 residues. Germline values: CDR1 LNHDA, CDR2 SQIVND (reference sequence). The V segment lost 4 bases and the J segment 4 bases; nucleotides outside the gene matches: 6.

The chain uses TRBV7-9 and TRBJ2-1, with TRBD2 matching over 16 bases. V lost 4 bases to trimming and J lost 10 bases; unmatched junction nucleotides: 7. CDR3 size: 16 residues. Germline CDR1 reads SEHNR; CDR2 reads FQNEAQ (reference sequence). CDR3 coding DNA: TGTGCCAGCAGCTCCGGGACTAGCGGGGGGGCCGAGGAGCAGTTCTTC. The encoded protein is CASSSGTSGGAEEQFF.

The rearrangement joins TRBV1 to TRBJ2-7; the D call in the table, TRBD1, was not verified against the DNA. TRBV1 is a listed pseudogene. CDR3 length equals 16 residues. The CDR3 DNA is TGCACCAGCAGCCAAGGCCCCACCACAGGGCCCTACGAGCAGTACTTC. Amino acid sequence: CTSSQGPTTGPYEQYF.

The chain has TRBV5-5 and TRBJ2-2; the D gene is possibly TRBD2 (6 bases). Germline V gene sequence: CDR1 SGHKS, CDR2 YYEKEE (reference sequence). V dropped 4 bases and J dropped 4 bases, with 11 bases sitting between them. This CDR3 contains 14 residues. CDR3 loop: CASSLRGTTGELFF. The DNA for the CDR3 is TGTGCCAGCAGCCTTCGGGGGACCACCGGGGAGCTGTTTTTT.

The CDR3 is CASSSEGGGSYEQYF. In DNA, the CDR3 is TGTGCCAGCAGCTCCGAGGGGGGGGGCTCCTACGAGCAGTACTTC. V and J are TRBV13 and TRBJ2-7; D perhaps matches TRBD2 (7 bases). Trimming removed 4 bases from V and 0 bases from J, with 13 bases in between. Germline-derived CDR1 and CDR2 are PRHDT and FYEKMQ (reference sequence). The CDR3 runs to 15 residues.

The V call is TRBV4-1, the J call TRBJ2-7; no definite D call. The ends were cut back, 1 base at V and 4 bases at J, with 8 bases in the middle. The germline V gene encodes CDR1 MGHRA and CDR2 YSYEKL. This CDR3 is 13 amino acids long. The CDR3 is CASSQAVSYEQYF. Written as DNA, the CDR3 is TGCGCCAGCAGCCAAGCCGTCAGTTACGAGCAGTACTTC.

The rearrangement uses TRBV13 and TRBJ2-1; 11 bases agree with TRBD2. V gave up 0 bases and J gave up 3 bases; unmatched junction bases: 4. The germline V gene encodes CDR1 PRHDT and CDR2 FYEKMQ (reference sequence). The CDR3 is 17 residues long. The CDR3 DNA is TGTGCCAGCAGCTTAGGGACTAGCGGGGAGGTCTACAATGAGCAGTTCTTC. Its protein product is CASSLGTSGEVYNEQFF.

The chain carries TRBV19 and TRBJ2-7; 9 positions agree with TRBD1. The CDR3 runs to 13 residues. J was trimmed by 4 bases and V by 5 bases; bases with no gene match: 3. Germline CDR1 and CDR2: LNHDA and SQIVND (reference sequence). CDR3 sequence reads: CASSGQGMYEQYF. The CDR3 bases are TGTGCCAGTAGTGGACAGGGGATGTACGAGCAGTACTTC.

The CDR3 protein is CASSPRGSRDTEAFF. As DNA, the CDR3 is TGTGCCAGCAGCCCCCGGGGGAGTAGAGACACTGAAGCTTTCTTT. The chain joins TRBV9 to TRBJ1-1; D perhaps matches TRBD1 (5 bases). Looked up from germline, CDR1 is SGDLS and CDR2 is YYNGEE. The germline V and J ends were trimmed by 4 bases and 3 bases, with 16 bases remaining between them. This CDR3 region has 15 residues.

This clone was counted once. V and J are TRBV10-2 and TRBJ1-2, with 7 bases identical to TRBD1. Germline CDR1 is WSHSY and CDR2 is SAAADI. CDR3 length: 15 residues. Trimming at V came to 6 bases and at J to 6 bases, leaving 13 bases not matched to a gene. CDR3 region: CASSQLSNRGNGYTF. Written as DNA, the CDR3 is TGCGCCAGCAGCCAATTATCGAACAGGGGCAATGGCTACACCTTC.

The chain combines TRBV7-9 with TRBJ1-5; 7 bases match TRBD1. The germline V gene has CDR1 SEHNR and CDR2 FQNEAQ (reference sequence). The CDR3 is 15 residues long. J gave up 3 bases and V 4 bases, and 6 bases lay outside the gene matches. CDR3 loop: CASSWDRELNQPQHF. CDR3 DNA: TGTGCCAGCAGCTGGGACAGAGAACTCAATCAGCCCCAGCATTTT.

This sequence joins TRBV4-1 and TRBJ1-1; 7 nucleotides line up with TRBD1. Trimming at V came to 3 bases and at J to 5 bases, leaving 15 bases not matched to a gene. The CDR3 length is 17 residues. Germline CDR1 is MGHRA and CDR2 is YSYEKL. CDR3 coding DNA: TGCGCCAGCAGCCATACCGAGCAGGGGGTTCGTGGGACTGAAGCTTTCTTT. Encoded protein: CASSHTEQGVRGTEAFF.

The chain recombines TRBV9 with TRBJ1-1; 10 bases are shared with TRBD1. Germline V gives CDR1 SGDLS, CDR2 YYNGEE. CDR3 length: 15 amino acids. J lost 3 bases, V lost 4 bases, and 6 bases had no gene match. For the CDR3, the DNA is TGTGCCAGCAGCCGTCGGACAGGGGGGTACACTGAAGCTTTCTTT. Protein: CASSRRTGGYTEAFF. The full variable domain, with the rest looked up from reference TRBV9 and TRBJ1-1, is DSGVTQTPKHLITATGQRVTLRCSPRSGDLSVYWYQQSLDQGLQFLIQYYNGEERAKGNILERFSAQQFPDLHSELNLSSLELGDSALYFCASSRRTGGYTEAFFGQGTRLTVV.

The chain combines TRBV4-1 with TRBJ2-7; 12 positions agree with TRBD2. V gave up 1 base and J gave up 5 bases; unmatched junction bases: 12. CDR3 size: 18 residues. Germline CDR1 is MGHRA and CDR2 is YSYEKL. In DNA form, the CDR3 reads TGCGCCAGCAGCCAAGGGGCGGCTAGCGGGAGGGCGAGAAACGAGCAGTACTTC. It specifies CASSQGAASGRARNEQYF.

V and J are TRBV28 and TRBJ1-1; TRBD1 is a possible D gene (6 bases). CDR1 MDHEN and CDR2 SYDVKM come from the germline V gene. V gave up 2 bases and J gave up 5 bases, with 12 bases separating them. The CDR3 has 14 amino acids. The CDR3 reads CASSLAGAGTEAFF. The DNA of the CDR3 is TGTGCCAGCAGTTTAGCAGGGGCGGGTACTGAAGCTTTCTTT.

This clone appeared a few times. The DNA for the CDR3 is TGTGCCAGCAGTGAACGCCGGACAGGGGGAGCCAAAAACATTCAGTACTTC. Protein: CASSERRTGGAKNIQYF. V and J are TRBV6-1 and TRBJ2-4; 10 bases map to TRBD1. The CDR3 is 17 amino acids. Losses at the gene ends were 2 bases for V and 0 bases for J; bases not matched to a gene: 4. Germline V lookup: CDR1 MNHNS, CDR2 SASEGT.

The chain uses TRBV30 and TRBJ2-7, with D tentatively TRBD2 (6 bases). Trimming stripped 4 bases from V and 3 bases from J, with 10 bases between. The CDR3 has 12 residues. Germline CDR1 and CDR2: GTSNPN and SVGIG (reference sequence). This CDR3 is CAWTRGSYEQYF. The DNA for the CDR3 is TGTGCCTGGACGCGGGGTAGCTACGAGCAGTACTTC.

The rearrangement links TRBV6-6 to TRBJ1-1; TRBD1 aligns across 10 bases. CDR1 is MNHNY, CDR2 SVGAGI, per germline (reference sequence). Germline trimming cut 6 bases from V and 7 bases from J; bases unmatched to any gene: 11. This CDR3 is built from 15 residues. The chain's CDR3 is CASSARQGAGYEAFF. The CDR3 nucleotides read TGTGCCAGCAGCGCCAGACAGGGGGCGGGTTATGAAGCTTTCTTT.

The chain is built from TRBV6-6 and TRBJ2-1, with D unresolved. The V end lost 5 bases, the J end lost 5 bases, and 4 bases lay between the germline ends. Germline CDR1 MNHNY, CDR2 SVGAGI (reference sequence). This CDR3 is built from 11 residues. The CDR3 DNA is TGTGCCAGCAGTCAGAACAATGAGCAGTTCTTC. Its protein is CASSQNNEQFF.

This chain uses TRBV6-5 with TRBJ2-2; 9 bases agree with TRBD1. The CDR3 contains 14 residues. With V trimmed by 6 bases and J by 4 bases, 3 bases remained unmatched. Germline lookup yields CDR1 MNHEY and CDR2 SVGAGI. This chain's CDR3 is CASRGQGSTGELFF. The CDR3, as DNA: TGTGCCAGCAGAGGACAGGGGAGCACCGGGGAGCTGTTTTTT.